This TCR beta chain was retrieved from a study of beta chain features in type 1 diabetes. Regarding the study as a whole: Fewer insertions but more deletions were seen at VDJ junctions in type 1 diabetes patients. Type 1 diabetes patients had moderately but significantly shorter TCRB CDR3s in all four CD4+ subsets.

The table lists this clone with a few counts. Its antigen is still unknown. Germline V CDR1 and CDR2: SGHTA, FQGTGA. The V end lost 2 bases, the J end lost 1 base, and 15 bases lay between the germline ends. This CDR3 spans 17 amino acids. The whole isolated RNA underwent reverse transcription, so sequencing captured expressed TCRB transcripts. This table comes from immunoSEQ multiplex PCR, and its TCRdb copy is limited to in-frame clones, with some not included. The repertoire consists of 400,000 or so clones, with roughly a tenth occurring once and the leading ten covering 0.6%. This sequence originates from a man aged 25 to 45 with type 1 diabetes. This sequence joins TRBV7-3 and TRBJ2-1, with TRBD1 as a possible D gene (6 bases). Sequencing input: central memory CD4+ T cells from blood. CDR3 amino acids: CASSLSDQGFSYNEQFF. The CDR3 bases are TGTGCCAGCAGCTTATCGGACCAGGGGTTTTCCTACAATGAGCAGTTCTTC. The entire variable domain, with the rest obtained from reference TRBV7-3 and TRBJ2-1, is as follows: GAGVSQTPSNKVTEKGKYVELRCDPISGHTALYWYRQSLGQGPEFLIYFQGTGAADDSGLPNDRFFAVRPEGSVSTLKIQRTERGDSAVYLCASSLSDQGFSYNEQFFGPGTRLTVL.